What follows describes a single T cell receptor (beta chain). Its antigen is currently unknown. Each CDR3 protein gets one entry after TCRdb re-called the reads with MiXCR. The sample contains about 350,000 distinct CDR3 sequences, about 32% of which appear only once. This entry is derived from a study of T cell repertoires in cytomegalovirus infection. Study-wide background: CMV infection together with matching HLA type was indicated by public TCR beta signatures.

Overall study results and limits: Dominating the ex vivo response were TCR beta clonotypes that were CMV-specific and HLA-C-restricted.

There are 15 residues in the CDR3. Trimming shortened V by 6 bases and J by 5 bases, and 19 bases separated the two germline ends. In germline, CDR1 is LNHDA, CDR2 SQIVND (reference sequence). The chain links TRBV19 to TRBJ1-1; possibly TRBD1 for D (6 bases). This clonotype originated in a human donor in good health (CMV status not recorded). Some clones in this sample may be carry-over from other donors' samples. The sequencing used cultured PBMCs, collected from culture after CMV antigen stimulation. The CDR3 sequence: CASSDRGGLGTEAFF. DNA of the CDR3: TGTGCCAGTAGCGACCGGGGGGGCTTGGGGACTGAAGCTTTCTTT.